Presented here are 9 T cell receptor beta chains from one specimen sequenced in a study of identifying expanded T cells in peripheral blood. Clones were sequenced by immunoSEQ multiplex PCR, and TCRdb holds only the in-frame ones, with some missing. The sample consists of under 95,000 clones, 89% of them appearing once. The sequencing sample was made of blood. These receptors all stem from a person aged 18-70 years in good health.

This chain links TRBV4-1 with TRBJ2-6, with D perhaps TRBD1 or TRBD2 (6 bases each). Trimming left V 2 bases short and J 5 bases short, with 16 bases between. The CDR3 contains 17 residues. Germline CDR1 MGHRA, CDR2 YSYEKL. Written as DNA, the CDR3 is TGCGCCAGCAGCCAAAGGGAAGGGGGGCCTTGGGCCAACGTCCTGACTTTC. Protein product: CASSQREGGPWANVLTF.

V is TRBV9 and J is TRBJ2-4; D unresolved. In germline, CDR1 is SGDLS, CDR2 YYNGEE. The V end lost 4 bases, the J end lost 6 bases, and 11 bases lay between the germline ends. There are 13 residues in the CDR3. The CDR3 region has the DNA TGTGCCAGCAGCCCTCCCGACCGAAACATTCAGTACTTC. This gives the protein CASSPPDRNIQYF.

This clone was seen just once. In DNA form, the CDR3 reads TGCGCCAGCAGCCAAGATCATAGGGGAGGGAGGAGAATGAACACTGAAGCTTTCTTT. Its protein product is CASSQDHRGGRRMNTEAFF. The chain employs TRBV4-1 and TRBJ1-1, with D possibly being TRBD1 (5 bases). CDR3 length: 19 amino acids. Germline CDR1 reads MGHRA; CDR2 reads YSYEKL. V dropped 0 bases and J dropped 0 bases, with 20 bases sitting between them.

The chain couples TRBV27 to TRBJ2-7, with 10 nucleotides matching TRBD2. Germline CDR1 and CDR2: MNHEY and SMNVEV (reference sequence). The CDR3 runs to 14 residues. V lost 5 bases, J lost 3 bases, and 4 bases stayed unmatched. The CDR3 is CASSITSGNYEQYF. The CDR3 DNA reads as TGTGCCAGCAGTATCACTAGCGGGAACTACGAGCAGTACTTC.

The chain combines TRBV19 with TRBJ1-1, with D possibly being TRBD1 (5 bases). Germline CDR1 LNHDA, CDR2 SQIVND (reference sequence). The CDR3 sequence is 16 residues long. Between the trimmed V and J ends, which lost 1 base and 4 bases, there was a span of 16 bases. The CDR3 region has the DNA TGTGCCAGTAGTATAGTCGTCGGGGGGGTAAGCACTGAAGCTTTCTTT. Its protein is CASSIVVGGVSTEAFF.

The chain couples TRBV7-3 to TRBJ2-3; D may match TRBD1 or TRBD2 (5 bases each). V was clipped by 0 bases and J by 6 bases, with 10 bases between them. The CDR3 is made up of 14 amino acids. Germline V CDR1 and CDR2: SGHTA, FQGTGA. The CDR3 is CASSLTGGPDTQYF. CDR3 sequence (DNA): TGTGCCAGCAGCTTAACTGGGGGTCCCGATACGCAGTATTTT.

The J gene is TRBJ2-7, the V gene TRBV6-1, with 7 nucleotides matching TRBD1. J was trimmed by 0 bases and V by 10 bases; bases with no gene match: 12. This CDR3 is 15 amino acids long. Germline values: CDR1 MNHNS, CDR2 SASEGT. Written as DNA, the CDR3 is TGTGCCACCGTCACCAACCGGGACAGCTCCTACGAGCAGTACTTC. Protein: CATVTNRDSSYEQYF.

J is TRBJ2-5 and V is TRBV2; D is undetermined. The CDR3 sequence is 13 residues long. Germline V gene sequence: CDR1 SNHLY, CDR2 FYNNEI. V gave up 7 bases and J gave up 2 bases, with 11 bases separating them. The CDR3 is CASMKQSQETQYF. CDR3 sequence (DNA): TGTGCCAGCATGAAACAGTCTCAAGAGACCCAGTACTTC. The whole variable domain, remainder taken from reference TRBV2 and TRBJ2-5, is EPEVTQTPSHQVTQMGQEVILRCVPISNHLYFYWYRQILGQKVEFLVSFYNNEISEKSEIFDDQFSVERPDGSNFTLKIRSTKLEDSAMYFCASMKQSQETQYFGPGTRLLVL.

CDR3 residues: CASSSGEAEQYF. CDR3 in DNA: TGCGCCAGCAGCTCTGGGGAGGCAGAGCAGTACTTC. V usage is TRBV5-1 and J usage is TRBJ2-7; D might be TRBD2 (6 bases). The CDR3 length is 12 residues. Trimming took off 3 bases at V and 7 bases at J, with 11 bases between the two ends. Germline CDR1 and CDR2: SGHRS and YFSETQ.